This T cell receptor beta chain stems from a study of tumor-infiltrating lymphocytes in primary liver carcinoma. Germline loops: CDR1 SQVTM, CDR2 ANQGSEA. This CDR3 has 15 amino acids. Findings and limits, study-wide: Just around 8-25% of top clones spanned all five tumor regions.

Co-extraction of RNA and DNA was performed on about 19-31 mg of unsorted bulk tissue. Tumor samples uniformly had over 90% viable tumor cells. Concerning this clonotype itself: What it recognizes is unknown. Relative to the germline gene, one junction end is altered; a read error may explain this.

The input was about 500 ng total RNA; TCR beta cDNA was made from it with a constant-region primer. ARM-PCR, slightly modified, supplied the TCR beta libraries through three nested multiplex PCR rounds. TRBV1-TRBV30 forward primers paired with a C-beta reverse primer drove the first two PCR rounds, roughly 9 cycles each. TCRdb reprocessed the multiplex PCR reads with MiXCR, giving one entry per CDR3 protein. The data show 95,000 to 100,000 distinct CDR3 sequences, approximately 70% seen once. This receptor was taken from a woman between 55 and 75 years old with primary liver carcinoma and hepatitis B virus infection. This chain joins TRBV29-1 and TRBJ2-7, with 9 positions matching TRBD2. The sample consisted of liver tumor tissue from sampling region 2. Sample subset: tumor region T2, inferior pole. The CDR3 sequence: CSVEDSGSLPYEQYF. Here the CDR3 DNA reads TGCAGCGTTGAGGATAGCGGGAGCCTTCCCTACGAACAGTACTTC.